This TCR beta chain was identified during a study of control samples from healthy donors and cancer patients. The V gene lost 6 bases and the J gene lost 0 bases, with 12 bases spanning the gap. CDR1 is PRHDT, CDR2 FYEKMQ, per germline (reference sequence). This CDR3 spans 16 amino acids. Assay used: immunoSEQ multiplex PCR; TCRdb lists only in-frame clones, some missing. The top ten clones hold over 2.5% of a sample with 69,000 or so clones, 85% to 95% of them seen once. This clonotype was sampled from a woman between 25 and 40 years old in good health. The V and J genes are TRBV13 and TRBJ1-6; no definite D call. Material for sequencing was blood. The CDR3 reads CASRTMGSSYNSPLHF. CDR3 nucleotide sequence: TGTGCCAGCAGAACAATGGGGAGCTCCTATAATTCACCCCTCCACTTT. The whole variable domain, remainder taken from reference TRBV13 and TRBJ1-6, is AAGVIQSPRHLIKEKRETATLKCYPIPRHDTVYWYQQGPGQDPQFLISFYEKMQSDKGSIPDRFSAQQFSDYHSELNMSSLELGDSALYFCASRTMGSSYNSPLHFGNGTRLTVT.